The 11 T cell receptor beta chains reported below all come from one sample, sequenced in a study of T cells in localized non-small cell lung cancer. TCRdb keeps only in-frame clones here, not all; method: immunoSEQ multiplex PCR. The table lists 19,000 or so clones, around four fifths of them singletons, with roughly 36% in the top ten. Sequences were derived from peripheral blood, sampled before any cancer treatment. The receptors derive from a male donor aged 60 or over with stage III lung adenocarcinoma.

The V call is TRBV27, the J call TRBJ1-1, with 7 bases aligning to TRBD1. Losses at the gene ends were 7 bases for V and 6 bases for J; bases not matched to a gene: 20. The CDR3 runs to 17 residues. Germline V lookup: CDR1 MNHEY, CDR2 SMNVEV (reference sequence). As DNA, the CDR3 is TGTGCCAGCACCAGGAGTAAGGACAGGAACGATAACGCTGAAGCTTTCTTT. This codes for CASTRSKDRNDNAEAFF.

DNA for the CDR3: TGTGCCTGGAGTTACACTGAAGCTTTCTTT. This encodes CAWSYTEAFF. This chain uses TRBV25-1 with TRBJ1-1; the D is unclear. V was shortened by 11 bases and J by 3 bases, with 7 bases between the two germline ends. The V gene's germline CDR1 is MGHDK and CDR2 SYGVNS. The CDR3 is 10 residues long.

This chain joins TRBV6-1 and TRBJ2-1; 8 bases map to TRBD1. The CDR3 totals 14 residues. Trimming took 5 bases from V and 4 from J; bases not matched to a gene: 4. Germline V lookup: CDR1 MNHNS, CDR2 SASEGT. CDR3: CASSRTGLYNEQFF. The CDR3 nucleotides are TGTGCCAGCAGTCGGACAGGGTTGTACAATGAGCAGTTCTTC.

The chain recombines TRBV11-2 with TRBJ1-6; TRBD1 might be the D (6 bases). The germline V gene encodes CDR1 SGHAT and CDR2 FQNNGV. The CDR3 has 15 residues. Between the trimmed V and J ends, which lost 5 bases and 10 bases, there was a span of 18 bases. The CDR3 region is CASSQGGGRGSPLHF. In nucleotides, the CDR3 is TGTGCCAGCAGCCAAGGGGGGGGTCGAGGCTCACCCCTCCACTTT. The full variable domain, completed using reference TRBV11-2 and TRBJ1-6, is EAGVAQSPRYKIIEKRQSVAFWCNPISGHATLYWYQQILGQGPKLLIQFQNNGVVDDSQLPKDRFSAERLKGVDSTLKIQPAKLEDSAVYLCASSQGGGRGSPLHFGNGTRLTVT.

V gene TRBV6-1 combines with J gene TRBJ1-5, with D hard to call. V shed 5 bases and J shed 5 bases, with 13 bases lying between them. Germline V gives CDR1 MNHNS, CDR2 SASEGT. CDR3 length: 14 amino acids. The CDR3 coding sequence is TGTGCCAGCAGTTCAGCGGGTTGGGATCAGCCCCAGCATTTT. Translation: CASSSAGWDQPQHF.

The chain joins TRBV7-9 to TRBJ1-5; D is possibly TRBD1 (6 bases). The CDR3 has 14 amino acids. Trimming left V 5 bases short and J 3 bases short, with 11 bases between. Germline loops: CDR1 SEHNR, CDR2 FQNEAQ (reference sequence). Here the CDR3 reads CASSPDSVNQPQHF. DNA for the CDR3: TGTGCCAGCAGCCCGGACAGTGTCAATCAGCCCCAGCATTTT.

The CDR3 nucleotides are TGCGCCAGCAGCTATAGGTATGAAGGCAGCCCTAACACTGAAGCTTTCTTT. Amino acids: CASSYRYEGSPNTEAFF. This sequence joins TRBV5-1 and TRBJ1-1; D not certain. The CDR3 covers 17 residues. Germline V gene lookup returns CDR1 SGHRS and CDR2 YFSETQ. The germline V and J ends were trimmed by 3 bases and 2 bases, with 20 bases remaining between them. The entire variable domain, with the rest obtained from reference TRBV5-1 and TRBJ1-1, is as follows: KAGVTQTPRYLIKTRGQQVTLSCSPISGHRSVSWYQQTPGQGLQFLFEYFSETQRNKGNFPGRFSGRQFSNSRSEMNVSTLELGDSALYLCASSYRYEGSPNTEAFFGQGTRLTVV.

This sequence joins TRBV19 and TRBJ1-1; 10 bases align to TRBD1. V shed 7 bases, J shed 5 bases, and the junction held 10 bases outside the gene matches. Germline loops: CDR1 LNHDA, CDR2 SQIVND (reference sequence). The CDR3 loop spans 15 amino acids. The CDR3 bases are TGTGCCAGTATCCGCCGGACAGGGGGGGGGACTGAAGCTTTCTTT. This gives the protein CASIRRTGGGTEAFF.

The chain joins TRBV5-1 to TRBJ2-3, with 9 bases lining up with TRBD1. Germline V gene sequence: CDR1 SGHRS, CDR2 YFSETQ. V gave up 2 bases and J gave up 4 bases; unmatched junction bases: 11. CDR3 length equals 17 residues. CDR3 protein: CASSFRPRDRVADTQYF. For the CDR3, the DNA is TGCGCCAGCAGCTTTCGTCCCCGGGACAGGGTGGCAGATACGCAGTATTTT.

This chain connects TRBV7-2 to TRBJ1-2; a weak D match, TRBD1 (5 bases). CDR3 length: 15 residues. The germline CDR1 and CDR2 sequences are SGHTA and FQGNSA. V was pared by 4 bases and J by 7 bases, with 19 bases between. CDR3 protein: CASSYTAGGTSGYTF. In DNA, the CDR3 is TGTGCCAGCAGCTACACGGCGGGGGGAACGAGTGGCTACACCTTC.

J is TRBJ2-1 and V is TRBV30; 9 positions agree with TRBD1. The CDR3 contains 14 residues. Germline V CDR1 and CDR2: GTSNPN, SVGIG (reference sequence). V gave up 5 bases and J gave up 7 bases; unmatched junction bases: 9. The CDR3 DNA reads TGTGCCTGGGCGTCCGGGACAGGGAGGAATGAGCAGTTCTTC. It translates to CAWASGTGRNEQFF.